One and the same sample provided the 16 T cell receptor beta chains below, sequenced in a study of blood T cell repertoires in COVID-19. The table came from immunoSEQ multiplex PCR; TCRdb's copy has only in-frame clones and leaves some out. The table has more than 400,000 clones, roughly 87% seen once. The sequencing input was PBMCs or T cells enriched from blood (not recorded which). Source of these receptors: a young woman who had recovered from COVID-19.

This clone showed up just once. The genes are TRBV30 and TRBJ2-7, with 8 nucleotides matching TRBD2. The CDR3 sequence is 15 residues long. V lost 3 bases, J lost 1 base, and 8 bases stayed unmatched. Per the germline V gene, CDR1 is GTSNPN and CDR2 is SVGIG (reference sequence). The CDR3 region has the DNA TGTGCCTGGAGATCCATAGCGGGGTCTTCCTACGAGCAGTACTTC. Its translation: CAWRSIAGSSYEQYF.

The V and J genes are TRBV30 and TRBJ1-1; D may be TRBD1 (5 bases). This CDR3 is built from 13 residues. Trimming left V 2 bases short and J 6 bases short, with 13 bases between. From germline, CDR1 is GTSNPN and CDR2 SVGIG (reference sequence). CDR3 DNA sequence: TGTGCCTGGAGTCCCCCGCGGGGGTCTGAAGCTTTCTTT. Translated, it gives CAWSPPRGSEAFF. The whole variable domain, remainder taken from reference TRBV30 and TRBJ1-1, is SQTIHQWPATLVQPVGSPLSLECTVEGTSNPNLYWYRQAAGRGLQLLFYSVGIGQISSEVPQNLSASRPQDRQFILSSKKLLLSDSGFYLCAWSPPRGSEAFFGQGTRLTVV.

The chain recombines TRBV20-1 with TRBJ2-5; tentatively, D is TRBD2 (5 bases). Germline V gene data show CDR1 as DFQATT and CDR2 as SNEGSKA (reference sequence). V lost 6 bases, J lost 5 bases, and 10 bases lay in between. This CDR3 is built from 11 residues. The CDR3 loop is CSAGALETQYF. The CDR3 DNA sequence: TGCAGTGCGGGAGCACTGGAGACCCAGTACTTC.

This chain connects TRBV7-8 to TRBJ2-7; 8 bases match TRBD1. Germline CDR1 and CDR2: SGHVS and FQNEAQ. The CDR3 is made up of 15 amino acids. J lost 0 bases, V lost 3 bases, and 4 bases had no gene match. The CDR3 loop reads CASSFGQGRSYEQYF. As DNA, the CDR3 is TGTGCCAGCAGCTTTGGACAGGGACGCTCCTACGAGCAGTACTTC. The full variable domain, with the rest looked up from reference TRBV7-8 and TRBJ2-7, is GAGVSQSPRYKVAKRGQDVALRCDPISGHVSLFWYQQALGQGPEFLTYFQNEAQLDKSGLPSDRFFAERPEGSVSTLKIQRTQQEDSAVYLCASSFGQGRSYEQYFGPGTRLTVT.

J is TRBJ2-3 and V is TRBV5-1, with a weak D call TRBD2 (5 bases). Germline V CDR1 and CDR2: SGHRS, YFSETQ. The CDR3 loop spans 15 amino acids. Trimming shortened V by 1 base and J by 6 bases, and 15 bases separated the two germline ends. The CDR3 coding sequence is TGCGCCAGCAGCTTGCGGGGAGTTGGGGTTGATACGCAGTATTTT. Protein sequence: CASSLRGVGVDTQYF.

The chain couples TRBV4-1 to TRBJ1-5, with D possibly being TRBD1 (5 bases). This CDR3 region has 13 residues. Germline V gives CDR1 MGHRA, CDR2 YSYEKL. The ends were cut back, 0 bases at V and 7 bases at J, with 7 bases in the middle. CDR3 loop: CASSQDPGQPQHF. CDR3 nucleotide sequence: TGCGCCAGCAGCCAAGATCCAGGGCAGCCCCAGCATTTT.

V gene TRBV5-6 combines with J gene TRBJ1-4; D perhaps matches TRBD1 (5 bases). The CDR3 contains 17 residues. Trimming cost V 4 bases and J 0 bases, with 16 bases left between them. Germline V gives CDR1 SGHDT, CDR2 YYEEEE. Written as DNA, the CDR3 is TGTGCCAGCAGCGGGGGGTCGGGCCTTGCAACTAATGAAAAACTGTTTTTT. Translating gives CASSGGSGLATNEKLFF.

V usage is TRBV18 and J usage is TRBJ1-4, with a tentative D call TRBD1 (5 bases). Trimming stripped 0 bases from V and 8 bases from J, with 10 bases between. This CDR3 has 14 residues. Germline CDR1 and CDR2: KGHSH and LQKENI. CDR3: CASSPPQGGEKLFF. In nucleotides, the CDR3 is TGTGCCAGCTCACCACCTCAGGGAGGAGAAAAACTGTTTTTT.

This sequence joins TRBV2 and TRBJ2-1, with D possibly TRBD1 on 6 matching bases. This CDR3 region has 15 residues. Germline V gene data show CDR1 as SNHLY and CDR2 as FYNNEI. The V gene lost 6 bases and the J gene lost 4 bases, with 16 bases spanning the gap. CDR3 sequence reads: CASRPQGTPYNEQFF. As DNA, the CDR3 is TGTGCCAGCAGACCACAGGGAACCCCTTACAATGAGCAGTTCTTC.

The rearrangement joins TRBV28 to TRBJ2-3, with 7 bases lining up with TRBD1. V was clipped by 2 bases and J by 4 bases; unmatched bases: 3. Germline lookup yields CDR1 MDHEN and CDR2 SYDVKM. The CDR3 totals 14 residues. The CDR3 DNA sequence: TGTGCCAGCAGTTTAGCCGACAGGGCAGATACGCAGTATTTT. Translating it yields CASSLADRADTQYF.

V and J are TRBV5-6 and TRBJ1-4; D remains ambiguous. The ends were cut back, 2 bases at V and 5 bases at J, with 7 bases in the middle. This CDR3 is built from 13 residues. Germline lookup yields CDR1 SGHDT and CDR2 YYEEEE. Here the CDR3 DNA reads TGTGCCAGCAGCTTTTCCTCGAATGAAAAACTGTTTTTT. Amino acids: CASSFSSNEKLFF.

J is TRBJ2-5 and V is TRBV6-5; 9 bases map to TRBD2. Germline CDR1 and CDR2: MNHEY and SVGAGI. CDR3 length: 15 residues. V shed 10 bases, J shed 2 bases, and the junction held 11 bases outside the gene matches. The CDR3 protein is CATSTIAGEQETQYF. CDR3 bases: TGTGCCACCTCGACCATAGCGGGGGAGCAAGAGACCCAGTACTTC.

The chain employs TRBV9 and TRBJ1-6, with TRBD1 matching over 9 bases. Germline V gives CDR1 SGDLS, CDR2 YYNGEE. The junction had 8 bases not matched to a gene; V was cut back by 0 bases and J by 4 bases. The CDR3 is 18 residues long. CDR3 DNA sequence: TGTGCCAGCAGCGTAGAAGGGGGACAGGGCGTATATAATTCACCCCTCCACTTT. Translated, it gives CASSVEGGQGVYNSPLHF.

The V and J genes are TRBV11-2 and TRBJ2-1; D possibly corresponds to TRBD2 (6 bases). The CDR3 length is 15 residues. Between the trimmed V and J ends, which lost 5 bases and 11 bases, there was a span of 22 bases. Germline V CDR1 and CDR2: SGHAT, FQNNGV. The CDR3 sequence: CASSPGGNQPQQQFF. The CDR3 nucleotides are TGTGCCAGCAGCCCTGGGGGGAACCAGCCCCAGCAGCAGTTCTTC.

The V gene is TRBV27, the J gene TRBJ1-5; 8 positions agree with TRBD1. Trimming removed 6 bases from V and 1 base from J; junction bases left unmatched: 2. The CDR3 loop spans 14 amino acids. Germline values: CDR1 MNHEY, CDR2 SMNVEV (reference sequence). CDR3 amino acids: CASSQGASNQPQHF. CDR3 DNA sequence: TGTGCCAGCAGCCAGGGGGCAAGCAATCAGCCCCAGCATTTT.

The chain employs TRBV27 and TRBJ2-1; 9 nucleotides line up with TRBD2. The CDR3 extends over 15 amino acids. V dropped 2 bases and J dropped 9; count of bases not matched to a gene: 8. Germline values: CDR1 MNHEY, CDR2 SMNVEV (reference sequence). CDR3 in DNA: TGTGCCAGCAGTTTACGGTATAGCGGGGGAGGTGAGCAGTTCTTC. It codes for CASSLRYSGGGEQFF.